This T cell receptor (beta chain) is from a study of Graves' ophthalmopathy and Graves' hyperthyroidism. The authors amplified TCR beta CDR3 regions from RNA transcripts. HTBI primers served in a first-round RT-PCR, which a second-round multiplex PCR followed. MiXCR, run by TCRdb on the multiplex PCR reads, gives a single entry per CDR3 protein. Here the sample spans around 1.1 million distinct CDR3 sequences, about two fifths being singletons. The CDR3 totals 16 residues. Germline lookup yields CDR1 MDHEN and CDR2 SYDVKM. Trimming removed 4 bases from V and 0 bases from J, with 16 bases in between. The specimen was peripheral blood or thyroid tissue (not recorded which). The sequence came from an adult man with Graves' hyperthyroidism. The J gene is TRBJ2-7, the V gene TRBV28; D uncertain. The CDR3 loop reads CASSSHAAHSSYEQYF. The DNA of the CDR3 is TGTGCCAGCAGTTCCCATGCGGCACATAGCTCCTACGAGCAGTACTTC.